The 11 T cell receptor beta chains below come from one sample, sequenced in a study of T cells in localized non-small cell lung cancer. Clones were read by immunoSEQ multiplex PCR, and TCRdb kept only the in-frame ones, dropping some. The top ten hold nearly 9.5% of the sample, which has just under 80,000 clones, more than 75% seen once. Sample: peripheral blood, taken before any cancer treatment. Receptors originate from a female donor aged 60 or older with stage I lung adenocarcinoma.

V gene TRBV11-3 combines with J gene TRBJ1-1; 10 bases map to TRBD1. The length of the CDR3 is 15 residues. The ends lost 1 base at V and 1 base at J; junction bases unmatched: 0. Germline CDR1 SGHNT, CDR2 YENEEA. The CDR3 loop reads CASSLGQGANTEAFF. DNA for the CDR3: TGTGCCAGCAGCTTAGGACAGGGGGCGAACACTGAAGCTTTCTTT.

The chain employs TRBV6-6 and TRBJ1-6; 8 positions match TRBD1. Germline CDR1 and CDR2: MNHNY and SVGAGI (reference sequence). V lost 6 bases, J lost 6 bases, and 10 bases stayed unmatched. This CDR3 comprises 16 residues. CDR3 region: CASRPLDRASNSPLHF. As DNA, the CDR3 is TGTGCCAGCAGACCTCTGGACAGGGCCTCTAATTCACCCCTCCACTTT.

V usage is TRBV5-1 and J usage is TRBJ2-7; D ambiguous. The CDR3 length is 15 residues. Germline CDR1 is SGHRS and CDR2 is YFSETQ. V was shortened by 4 bases and J by 0 bases, with 14 bases between the two germline ends. CDR3 DNA sequence: TGCGCCAGCAGCACCCGCTCAACGACCTCCTACGAGCAGTACTTC. It is translated as CASSTRSTTSYEQYF.

This clone occurred a few times. The chain recombines TRBV13 with TRBJ1-1; D call uncertain. Germline CDR1 and CDR2: PRHDT and FYEKMQ (reference sequence). V lost 5 bases to trimming and J lost 0 bases, with 10 bases between them. The CDR3 runs to 14 residues. CDR3 DNA sequence: TGTGCCAGCAGCCCCCGACAACTGAACACTGAAGCTTTCTTT. Residues: CASSPRQLNTEAFF.

This clone has ten or more counts. The V call is TRBV10-3, the J call TRBJ1-2, with 9 bases lining up with TRBD1. CDR1 is ENHRY and CDR2 is SYGVKD in the germline V gene. The CDR3 is 15 amino acids. V dropped 5 bases and J dropped 1; count of bases not matched to a gene: 5. The CDR3: CAISPGQGSNYGYTF. In nucleotides, the CDR3 is TGTGCCATCAGTCCGGGACAGGGTAGTAACTATGGCTACACCTTC.

This chain uses TRBV5-5 with TRBJ1-2; D ambiguous. The CDR3 consists of 12 residues. The V and J ends lost 0 bases and 5 bases respectively, with 5 bases between them. Per the germline V gene, CDR1 is SGHKS and CDR2 is YYEKEE (reference sequence). The CDR3 bases are TGTGCCAGCAGCTTGGACGTTTATGGCTACACCTTC. It translates to CASSLDVYGYTF.

V is TRBV29-1 and J is TRBJ2-1, with unresolved D. Trimming took 5 bases from V and 10 from J, leaving 15 bases between them. The germline V gene has CDR1 SQVTM and CDR2 ANQGSEA. CDR3 length equals 12 residues. CDR3 sequence (DNA): TGCAGCGTTATTTTTTGGTCCTCGGAGCAGTTCTTC. This gives the protein CSVIFWSSEQFF.

This clone has a handful of counts. The chain uses TRBV28 and TRBJ1-2; D ambiguous. Trimming cost V 2 bases and J 4 bases, with 11 bases left between them. Germline loops: CDR1 MDHEN, CDR2 SYDVKM. This CDR3 region has 14 residues. CDR3: CASSLVQEGYGYTF. The CDR3 DNA is TGTGCCAGCAGTTTAGTCCAGGAGGGCTATGGCTACACCTTC.

This CDR3 reads CSCRPGTDTQYF. The CDR3 DNA reads as TGCAGTTGTCGACCAGGGACGGATACGCAGTATTTT. The chain is built from TRBV29-1 and TRBJ2-3; tentatively, D is TRBD1 or TRBD2 (5 bases each). Germline CDR1 and CDR2: SQVTM and ANQGSEA. CDR3 length: 12 amino acids.

By proportion, this clone is medium-sized. CDR3 sequence (DNA): TGCAGCGTTGCTTACCGCTACGAGCAGTACTTC. It is translated as CSVAYRYEQYF. The rearrangement links TRBV29-1 to TRBJ2-7; D is undetermined. The CDR3 covers 11 residues. V lost 4 bases to trimming and J lost 3 bases, with 7 bases between them. CDR1 SQVTM and CDR2 ANQGSEA come from the germline V gene.

The chain combines TRBV27 with TRBJ2-2, with D unclear. The CDR3 contains 12 residues. Germline assignment: CDR1 MNHEY and CDR2 SMNVEV (reference sequence). The germline V and J ends were trimmed by 5 bases and 4 bases, with 5 bases remaining between them. CDR3 in amino acids: CASSTITGELFF. For the CDR3, the DNA is TGTGCCAGCAGTACAATCACCGGGGAGCTGTTTTTT.